These T cell receptor beta chains were read from a single sample in a study of cytomegalovirus exposure and HLA in healthy donors. The protocol was immunoSEQ multiplex PCR, while the TCRdb copy is restricted to in-frame clones and leaves out a portion. The profile shows some 180,000 clones, about 77% of them singletons. The sequencing input was PBMCs. Source of these receptors: a female donor in good health and CMV-seronegative. Each CDR3 is given with its conserved first and last residue. Each record gives: CDR3 DNA, CDR3 protein, D gene, V gene, J gene. A D gene is named only where the DNA matches it firmly.

CDR3nt: TGTGCCAGCAGTGAGGACATAAACAATCAGCCCCAGCATTTT; CDR3aa: CASSEDINNQPQHF; d_gene: .; v_gene: TRBV6-5; j_gene: TRBJ1-5
CDR3nt: TGTGCCAGCAGCGCGGTGCAGGGGGGTTATCATGGCTACACCTTC; CDR3aa: CASSAVQGGYHGYTF; d_gene: TRBD1; v_gene: TRBV5-6; j_gene: TRBJ1-2
CDR3nt: TGTGCCAGCAGTGGAGCGGGGGGCACAGATACGCAGTATTTT; CDR3aa: CASSGAGGTDTQYF; d_gene: TRBD2; v_gene: TRBV6-4; j_gene: TRBJ2-3
CDR3nt: TGTGCCAGCAATTGCGGCGGGGGCGGGCAGCCCCAGCATTTT; CDR3aa: CASNCGGGGQPQHF; d_gene: .; v_gene: TRBV21-1; j_gene: TRBJ1-5
CDR3nt: TGTGCCAGCAGTGAGCGGACAGGGTACTACGAGCAGTACTTC; CDR3aa: CASSERTGYYEQYF; d_gene: TRBD1; v_gene: TRBV6-1; j_gene: TRBJ2-7
CDR3nt: TGTGCCAGCAGCGCTGGGACACTCGGGGAGCTGTTTTTT; CDR3aa: CASSAGTLGELFF; d_gene: .; v_gene: TRBV9; j_gene: TRBJ2-2
CDR3nt: TGCGCCAGCAGCCAAGAATACATTACTGGCTACACCTTC; CDR3aa: CASSQEYITGYTF; d_gene: .; v_gene: TRBV4-1; j_gene: TRBJ1-2
CDR3nt: TGTGCCAGCAGCCCGAATGTTAGAGGGGGCCTGATCAAAAACATTCAGTACTTC; CDR3aa: CASSPNVRGGLIKNIQYF; d_gene: TRBD1; v_gene: TRBV7-2; j_gene: TRBJ2-4
CDR3nt: TGTGCCAGCAGCATAGCAGGGGCCCCCCGCAGCACTGAAGCTTTCTTT; CDR3aa: CASSIAGAPRSTEAFF; d_gene: .; v_gene: TRBV5-4; j_gene: TRBJ1-1
CDR3nt: TGTGCCAGCAGCTTAGACGGGAACACAGATACGCAGTATTTT; CDR3aa: CASSLDGNTDTQYF; d_gene: .; v_gene: TRBV7-2; j_gene: TRBJ2-3
CDR3nt: TGCGCCAGCAGCCACGCCGGGACAGGGGAGCCTGCTTTCTTT; CDR3aa: CASSHAGTGEPAFF; d_gene: TRBD1; v_gene: TRBV4-1; j_gene: TRBJ1-1
CDR3nt: TGCGCCAGCAGGGGACAGGGAACTAATGAAAAACTGTTTTTT; CDR3aa: CASRGQGTNEKLFF; d_gene: TRBD1; v_gene: TRBV5-1; j_gene: TRBJ1-4
CDR3nt: TGTGCAAGTCGCTACCAACAGGGGGCAGGCAATCAGCCCCAGCATTTT; CDR3aa: CASRYQQGAGNQPQHF; d_gene: .; v_gene: TRBV12-2; j_gene: TRBJ1-5
CDR3nt: TGTGCCAGCAGCAACCCAGACCGGAGGGACTATGGCTACACCTTC; CDR3aa: CASSNPDRRDYGYTF; d_gene: .; v_gene: TRBV21-1; j_gene: TRBJ1-2
CDR3nt: TGCGCCAGCAGCCCGTGGAGTGAGGGGGCCTACGAGCAGTACTTC; CDR3aa: CASSPWSEGAYEQYF; d_gene: .; v_gene: TRBV5-1; j_gene: TRBJ2-7
CDR3nt: TGTGCCTGGAGTGCGTTGTGGGGGGGGAGGACTAACTATGGCTACACCTTC; CDR3aa: CAWSALWGGRTNYGYTF; d_gene: .; v_gene: TRBV30; j_gene: TRBJ1-2